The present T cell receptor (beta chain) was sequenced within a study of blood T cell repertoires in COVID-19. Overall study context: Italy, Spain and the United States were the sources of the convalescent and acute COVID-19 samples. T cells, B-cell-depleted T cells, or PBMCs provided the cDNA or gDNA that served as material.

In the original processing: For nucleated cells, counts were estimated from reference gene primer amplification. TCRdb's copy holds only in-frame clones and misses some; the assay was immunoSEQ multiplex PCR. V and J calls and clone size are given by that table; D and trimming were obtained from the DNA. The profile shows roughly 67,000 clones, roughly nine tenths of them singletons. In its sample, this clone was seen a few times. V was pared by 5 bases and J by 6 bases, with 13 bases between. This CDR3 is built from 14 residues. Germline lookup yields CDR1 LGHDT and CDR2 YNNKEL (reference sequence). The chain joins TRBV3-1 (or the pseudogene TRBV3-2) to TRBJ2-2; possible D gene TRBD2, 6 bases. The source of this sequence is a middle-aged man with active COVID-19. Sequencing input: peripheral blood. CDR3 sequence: CASSASGRAGELFF. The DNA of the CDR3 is TGTGCCAGCAGCGCCAGCGGGCGGGCCGGGGAGCTGTTTTTT.